This is a list of T cell receptor beta chains from one sample in a study of T-cell memory formation after mild COVID-19. TCRdb reanalysed the 5' RACE reads using MiXCR and keeps one entry per CDR3 protein. The table records about 540,000 distinct CDR3 sequences, roughly 20% of them present only once. Sequenced sample: PBMCs or a T cell subset sorted from them (not recorded which). The receptors stem from an adult woman who had mild COVID-19 (a few samples of this study predate the infection). Cell type and time point are not known. Both conserved end residues are part of each CDR3. The order of the fields is V gene, J gene, CDR3 length, clone size, D gene, CDR3 protein, CDR3 DNA. D genes are given only for firm matches. Size is omitted from some rows. Given values are once, few, many or a class for expanded clones.

v_gene: TRBV5-1
j_gene: TRBJ1-1
len: 15
abundance: -
d_gene: TRBD1
CDR3aa: CASSSPGQGNTEAFF
CDR3nt: TGCGCCAGCAGCTCGCCGGGACAGGGGAACACTGAAGCTTTCTTT

v_gene: TRBV5-1
j_gene: TRBJ2-5
len: 15
abundance: -
d_gene: -
CDR3aa: CASSLAAGTGETQYF
CDR3nt: TGCGCCAGCAGCTTGGCCGCAGGGACCGGGGAGACCCAGTACTTC

v_gene: TRBV5-1
j_gene: TRBJ1-5
len: 15
abundance: few
d_gene: TRBD1
CDR3aa: CASSRDGQGNQPQHF
CDR3nt: TGCGCCAGCAGCCGGGATGGACAGGGGAACCAGCCCCAGCATTTT

v_gene: TRBV20-1
j_gene: TRBJ2-1
len: 16
abundance: few
d_gene: -
CDR3aa: CSAPPGGGFSYNEQFF
CDR3nt: TGCAGTGCTCCGCCGGGAGGGGGCTTCTCCTACAATGAGCAGTTCTTC

v_gene: TRBV30
j_gene: TRBJ2-1
len: 13
abundance: many
d_gene: -
CDR3aa: CAWSVQSAGEQFF
CDR3nt: TGTGCCTGGAGTGTACAATCCGCCGGTGAGCAGTTCTTC

v_gene: TRBV6-2/TRBV6-3
j_gene: TRBJ2-6
len: 16
abundance: few
d_gene: TRBD2
CDR3aa: CASSFPGGSRANVLTF
CDR3nt: TGTGCCAGCAGTTTCCCGGGGGGAAGTCGGGCCAACGTCCTGACTTTC

v_gene: TRBV19
j_gene: TRBJ2-7
len: 13
abundance: many
d_gene: TRBD1
CDR3aa: CASSPSGGYEQYF
CDR3nt: TGTGCCAGTAGTCCCTCAGGGGGCTACGAGCAGTACTTC

v_gene: TRBV7-2
j_gene: TRBJ2-7
len: 14
abundance: few
d_gene: TRBD2
CDR3aa: CASSGLAGVHEQYF
CDR3nt: TGTGCCAGCAGCGGACTAGCGGGAGTCCACGAGCAGTACTTC

v_gene: TRBV3-1
j_gene: TRBJ2-7
len: 12
abundance: -
d_gene: -
CDR3aa: CASSQEEAEQYF
CDR3nt: TGTGCCAGCAGCCAAGAGGAAGCCGAGCAGTACTTC

v_gene: TRBV7-6
j_gene: TRBJ1-2
len: 12
abundance: -
d_gene: -
CDR3aa: CASSSGDYGYTF
CDR3nt: TGTGCCAGCAGCTCAGGGGACTATGGCTACACCTTC

v_gene: TRBV11-2
j_gene: TRBJ1-2
len: 17
abundance: -
d_gene: TRBD1
CDR3aa: CASSLEVWTGGNYGYTF
CDR3nt: TGTGCCAGCAGCTTAGAAGTGTGGACAGGGGGGAACTATGGCTACACCTTC

v_gene: TRBV15
j_gene: TRBJ1-3
len: 16
abundance: -
d_gene: -
CDR3aa: CATSRELTGGGNTIYF
CDR3nt: TGTGCCACCAGCAGAGAACTCACTGGTGGAGGAAACACCATATATTTT

v_gene: TRBV5-6
j_gene: TRBJ2-2
len: 11
abundance: few
d_gene: -
CDR3aa: CASSWSGELFF
CDR3nt: TGTGCCAGCAGCTGGAGTGGGGAGCTGTTTTTT

v_gene: TRBV6-1
j_gene: TRBJ2-7
len: 12
abundance: few
d_gene: -
CDR3aa: CASSRRTDEQYF
CDR3nt: TGTGCCAGCAGCCGCCGGACGGACGAGCAGTACTTC

v_gene: TRBV20-1
j_gene: TRBJ2-3
len: 15
abundance: -
d_gene: -
CDR3aa: CSARDSKRGTDTQYF
CDR3nt: TGCAGTGCTAGAGATTCCAAGCGGGGCACAGATACGCAGTATTTT

v_gene: TRBV5-1
j_gene: TRBJ2-1
len: 16
abundance: -
d_gene: TRBD1
CDR3aa: CASSQHKPGQYNEQFF
CDR3nt: TGCGCCAGCAGCCAACATAAGCCGGGACAGTACAATGAGCAGTTCTTC

v_gene: TRBV5-1
j_gene: TRBJ2-1
len: 16
abundance: few
d_gene: -
CDR3aa: CASSFSGSPQYNEQFF
CDR3nt: TGCGCCAGCAGCTTCTCTGGATCCCCACAATACAATGAGCAGTTCTTC

v_gene: TRBV9
j_gene: TRBJ2-2
len: 15
abundance: few
d_gene: -
CDR3aa: CASSPPGYNTGELFF
CDR3nt: TGTGCCAGCAGCCCACCGGGGTATAACACCGGGGAGCTGTTTTTT

v_gene: TRBV11-2
j_gene: TRBJ2-6
len: 18
abundance: -
d_gene: TRBD2
CDR3aa: CASSLRAGGPAGANVLTF
CDR3nt: TGTGCCAGCAGCTTACGGGCGGGAGGGCCGGCAGGGGCCAACGTCCTGACTTTC

v_gene: TRBV7-2
j_gene: TRBJ1-1
len: 15
abundance: few
d_gene: -
CDR3aa: CASSSYPGPNTEAFF
CDR3nt: TGTGCCAGCAGCTCCTACCCAGGGCCGAACACTGAAGCTTTCTTT

v_gene: TRBV9
j_gene: TRBJ2-3
len: 16
abundance: few
d_gene: TRBD1
CDR3aa: CASSVALDRGQDTQYF
CDR3nt: TGTGCCAGCAGCGTAGCCCTGGACAGGGGGCAAGATACGCAGTATTTT

v_gene: TRBV7-3
j_gene: TRBJ2-3
len: 15
abundance: -
d_gene: -
CDR3aa: CASSRDGSGTDTQYF
CDR3nt: TGTGCCAGCAGCCGGGATGGGTCGGGCACAGATACGCAGTATTTT

v_gene: TRBV4-2
j_gene: TRBJ2-7
len: 15
abundance: few
d_gene: -
CDR3aa: CASSQVTEAPYEQYF
CDR3nt: TGTGCCAGCAGCCAAGTCACAGAGGCCCCCTACGAGCAGTACTTC

v_gene: TRBV24-1
j_gene: TRBJ2-5
len: 16
abundance: -
d_gene: TRBD1
CDR3aa: CATSDWGTGYQETQYF
CDR3nt: TGTGCCACCAGTGATTGGGGGACAGGGTACCAAGAGACCCAGTACTTC

v_gene: TRBV12-3/TRBV12-4
j_gene: TRBJ1-1
len: 15
abundance: many
d_gene: TRBD1
CDR3aa: CASSPSGTGNTEAFF
CDR3nt: TGTGCCAGCAGCCCCTCCGGGACAGGGAACACTGAAGCTTTCTTT

v_gene: TRBV9
j_gene: TRBJ2-7
len: 15
abundance: few
d_gene: TRBD1
CDR3aa: CASSYGTAPTYEQYF
CDR3nt: TGTGCCAGCAGCTATGGGACAGCACCGACCTACGAGCAGTACTTC